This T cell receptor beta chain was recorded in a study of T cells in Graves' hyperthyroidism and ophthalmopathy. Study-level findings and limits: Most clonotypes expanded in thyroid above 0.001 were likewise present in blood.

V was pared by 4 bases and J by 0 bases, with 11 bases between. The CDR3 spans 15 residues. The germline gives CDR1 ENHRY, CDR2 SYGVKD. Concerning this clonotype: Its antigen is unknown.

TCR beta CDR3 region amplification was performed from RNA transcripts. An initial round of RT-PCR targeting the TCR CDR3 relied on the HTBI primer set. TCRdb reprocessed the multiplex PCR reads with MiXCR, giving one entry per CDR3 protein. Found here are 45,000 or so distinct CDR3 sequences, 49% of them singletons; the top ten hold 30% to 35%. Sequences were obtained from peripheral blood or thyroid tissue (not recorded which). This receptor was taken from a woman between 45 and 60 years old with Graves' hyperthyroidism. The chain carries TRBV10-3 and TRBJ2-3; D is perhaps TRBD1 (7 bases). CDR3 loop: CAISGAGGSTDTQYF. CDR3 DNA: TGTGCCATCAGTGGCGCAGGGGGGAGCACAGATACGCAGTATTTT.